This T cell receptor (beta chain) was captured by sequencing in a study of human T cells and chemical hapten exposure. This clonotype has ten or more counts. The antigen remains unidentified. The CDR3 has 16 residues. Trimming removed 0 bases from V and 3 bases from J, with 13 bases in between. Germline V gene lookup returns CDR1 SGHKS and CDR2 YYEKEE (reference sequence). Findings and caveats of the study: There were significantly more large CDR3 similarity clusters among expanded TCRs than among controls.

Via MiXCR, TCRdb re-called the RACE reads, giving one row per CDR3 protein. The sample lists some 62,000 distinct CDR3 sequences, around 10% occurring once. Indicated time point: patch test 3, about 24 weeks after DPC sensitization. Documented treatment: therapeutic diphenylcyclopropenone sensitization with weekly scalp DPC. Total RNA extraction was carried out from unfractionated whole blood. This chain connects TRBV5-5 to TRBJ1-5; unclear D gene. This TCR derives from a woman under 40 with alopecia areata. Some clones in this sample may be carry-over from other donors' samples. Sequencing was performed on whole blood, taken in connection with sensitization to the hapten diphenylcyclopropenone (DPC). CDR3 coding DNA: TGTGCCAGCAGCTTGGGGCCGCAGGTTCCCAATCAGCCCCAGCATTTT. As protein: CASSLGPQVPNQPQHF.